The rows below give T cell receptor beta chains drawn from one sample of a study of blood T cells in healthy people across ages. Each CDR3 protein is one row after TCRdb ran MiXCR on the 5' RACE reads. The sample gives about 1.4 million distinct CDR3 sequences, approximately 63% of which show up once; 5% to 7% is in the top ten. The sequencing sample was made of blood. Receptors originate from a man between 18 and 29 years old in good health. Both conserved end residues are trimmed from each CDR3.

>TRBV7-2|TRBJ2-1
ASSSQAENYNEQF
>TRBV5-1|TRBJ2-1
ASSLAGSQYNEQF
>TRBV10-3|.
AISADRGSFEQY
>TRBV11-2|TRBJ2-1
ASLGETYNEQF
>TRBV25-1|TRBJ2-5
ASSDLLGARSETQY
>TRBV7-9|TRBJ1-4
ASSPRRGQEKLF
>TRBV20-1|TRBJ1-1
SAGRTRTEAF
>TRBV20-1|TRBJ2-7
SATAGESYEQY
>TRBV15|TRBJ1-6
ATSRDLGLGSPLH
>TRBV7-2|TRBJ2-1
ASSLARGLDNEQF